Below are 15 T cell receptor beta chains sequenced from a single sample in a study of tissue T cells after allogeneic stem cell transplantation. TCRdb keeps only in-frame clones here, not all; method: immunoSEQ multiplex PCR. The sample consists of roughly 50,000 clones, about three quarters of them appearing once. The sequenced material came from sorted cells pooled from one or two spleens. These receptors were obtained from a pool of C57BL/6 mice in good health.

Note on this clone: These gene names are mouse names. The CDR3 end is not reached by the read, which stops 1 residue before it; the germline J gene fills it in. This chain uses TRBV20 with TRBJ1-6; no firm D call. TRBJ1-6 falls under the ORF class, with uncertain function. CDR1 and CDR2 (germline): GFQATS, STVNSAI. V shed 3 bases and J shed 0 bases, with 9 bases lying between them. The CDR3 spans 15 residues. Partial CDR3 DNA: TGTGGTGCTAGATACAGCTTTTCCTATAATTCGCCCCTCTAC. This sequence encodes CGARYSFSYNSPLY. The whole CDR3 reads CGARYSFSYNSPLYF.

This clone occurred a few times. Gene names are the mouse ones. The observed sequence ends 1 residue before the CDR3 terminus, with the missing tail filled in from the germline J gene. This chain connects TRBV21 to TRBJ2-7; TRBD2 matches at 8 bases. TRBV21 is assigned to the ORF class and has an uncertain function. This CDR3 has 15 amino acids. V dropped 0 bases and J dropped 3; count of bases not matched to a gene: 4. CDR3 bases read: TGTGCTAGCAGTCAATCCCGACTGGGGCGCTATGAACAGTAC. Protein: CASSQSRLGRYEQY. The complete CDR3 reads CASSQSRLGRYEQYF.

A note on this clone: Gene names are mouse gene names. CDR3 amino acids: CASSDEGYEQYF. CDR3 bases read: TGTGCCAGCAGTGATGAGGGTTATGAACAGTAC. This chain joins TRBV13-1 and TRBJ2-7; D unresolved. The read halts 1 residue ahead of the CDR3 end, with the missing end drawn from the germline J gene. Trimming left V 0 bases short and J 4 bases short, with 5 bases between. The length of the CDR3 is 12 residues. Looked up from germline, CDR1 is NSHNY and CDR2 is SYGAGN.

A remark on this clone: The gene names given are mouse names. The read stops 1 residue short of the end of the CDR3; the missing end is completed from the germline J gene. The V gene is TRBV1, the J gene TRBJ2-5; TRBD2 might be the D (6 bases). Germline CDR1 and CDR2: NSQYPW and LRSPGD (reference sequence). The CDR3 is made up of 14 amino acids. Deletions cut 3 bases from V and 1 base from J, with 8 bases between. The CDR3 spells CTCSAWGHQDTQYF. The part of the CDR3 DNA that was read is TGCACCTGCAGTGCCTGGGGACACCAAGACACCCAGTAC.

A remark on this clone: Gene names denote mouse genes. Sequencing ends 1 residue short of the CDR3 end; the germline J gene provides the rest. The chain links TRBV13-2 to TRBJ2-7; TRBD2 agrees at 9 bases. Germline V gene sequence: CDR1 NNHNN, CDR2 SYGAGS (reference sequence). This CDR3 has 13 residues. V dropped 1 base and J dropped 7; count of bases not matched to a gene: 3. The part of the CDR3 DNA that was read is TGTGCCAGCGGTGATCCTGGGGGGGACGAACAGTAC. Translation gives CASGDPGGDEQY. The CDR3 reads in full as CASGDPGGDEQYF.

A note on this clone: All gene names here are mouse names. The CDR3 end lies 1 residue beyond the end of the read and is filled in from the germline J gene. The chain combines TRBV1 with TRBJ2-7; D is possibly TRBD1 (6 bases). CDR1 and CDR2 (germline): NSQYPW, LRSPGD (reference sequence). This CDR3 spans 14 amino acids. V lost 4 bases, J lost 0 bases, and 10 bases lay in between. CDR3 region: CTCSVRDISYEQYF. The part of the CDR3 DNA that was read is TGCACCTGCAGTGTCCGGGACATCTCCTATGAACAGTAC.

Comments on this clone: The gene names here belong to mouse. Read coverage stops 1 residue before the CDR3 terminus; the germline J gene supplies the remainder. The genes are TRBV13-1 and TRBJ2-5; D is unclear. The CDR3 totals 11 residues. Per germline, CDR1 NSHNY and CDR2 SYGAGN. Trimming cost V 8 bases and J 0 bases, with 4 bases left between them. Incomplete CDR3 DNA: TGTGCCAGGGGGAACCAAGACACCCAGTAC. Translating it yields CARGNQDTQY. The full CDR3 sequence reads CARGNQDTQYF.

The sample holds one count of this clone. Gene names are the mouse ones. CDR3 DNA, as far as it was read: TGTGCCAGCAGTGATGCCAGGGGGCGAGCTGAGCAGTTC. This encodes CASSDARGRAEQF. Given in full, the CDR3 is CASSDARGRAEQFF. The chain is built from TRBV13-1 and TRBJ2-1, with 8 bases fitting TRBD1. The read falls 1 residue short of the CDR3 end, and the missing part is taken from the germline J gene. Trimming at V came to 0 bases and at J to 7 bases, leaving 3 bases not matched to a gene. The CDR3 covers 14 residues. Germline-derived CDR1 and CDR2 are NSHNY and SYGAGN.

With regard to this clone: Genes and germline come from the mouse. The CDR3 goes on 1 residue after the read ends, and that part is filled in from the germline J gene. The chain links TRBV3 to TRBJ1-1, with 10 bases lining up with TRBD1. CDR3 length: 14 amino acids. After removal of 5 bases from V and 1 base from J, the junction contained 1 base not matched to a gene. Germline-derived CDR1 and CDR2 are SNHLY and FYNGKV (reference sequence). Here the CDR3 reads CASSRDRGNTEVFF. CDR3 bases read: TGTGCCAGCAGCCGGGACAGGGGAAACACAGAAGTCTTC.

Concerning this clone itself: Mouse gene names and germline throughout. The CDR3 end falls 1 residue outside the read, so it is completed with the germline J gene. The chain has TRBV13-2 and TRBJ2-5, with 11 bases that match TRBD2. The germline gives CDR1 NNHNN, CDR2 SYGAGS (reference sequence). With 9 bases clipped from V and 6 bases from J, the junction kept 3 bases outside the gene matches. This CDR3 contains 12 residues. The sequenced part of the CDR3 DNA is TGTGCCACGGGACTGGGGGAGGACACCCAGTAC. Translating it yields CATGLGEDTQY. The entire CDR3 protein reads CATGLGEDTQYF.

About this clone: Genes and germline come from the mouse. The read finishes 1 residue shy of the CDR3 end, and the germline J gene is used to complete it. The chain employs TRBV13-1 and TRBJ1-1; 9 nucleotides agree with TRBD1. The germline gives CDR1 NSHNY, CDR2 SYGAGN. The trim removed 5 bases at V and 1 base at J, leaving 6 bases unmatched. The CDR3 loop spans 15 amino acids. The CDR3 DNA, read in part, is TGTGCCAGCAGCCTACCGGGACAGGGAAACACAGAAGTCTTC. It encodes CASSLPGQGNTEVF. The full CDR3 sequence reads CASSLPGQGNTEVFF.

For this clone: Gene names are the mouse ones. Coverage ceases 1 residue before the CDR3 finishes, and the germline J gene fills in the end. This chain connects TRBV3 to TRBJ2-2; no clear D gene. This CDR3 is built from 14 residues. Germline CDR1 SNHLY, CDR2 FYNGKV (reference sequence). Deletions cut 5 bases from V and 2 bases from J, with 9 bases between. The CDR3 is CASSGPANTGQLYF. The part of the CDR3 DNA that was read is TGTGCCAGCAGCGGCCCGGCGAACACCGGGCAGCTCTAC. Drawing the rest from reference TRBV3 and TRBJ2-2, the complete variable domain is GPKVLQIPSHQIIDMGQMVTLNCDPVSNHLYFYWYKQILGQQMEFLVNFYNGKVMEKSKLFKDQFSVERPDGSYFTLKIQPTALEDSAVYFCASSGPANTGQLYFGEGSKLTVL.

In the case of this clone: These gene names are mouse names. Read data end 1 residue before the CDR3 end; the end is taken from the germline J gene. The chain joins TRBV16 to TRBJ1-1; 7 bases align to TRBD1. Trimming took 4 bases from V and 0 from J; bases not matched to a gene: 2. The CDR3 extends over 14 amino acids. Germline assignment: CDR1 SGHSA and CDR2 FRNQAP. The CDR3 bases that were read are TGTGCAAGCAGCTGGGGACAGCCAAACACAGAAGTCTTC. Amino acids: CASSWGQPNTEVF. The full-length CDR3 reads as CASSWGQPNTEVFF. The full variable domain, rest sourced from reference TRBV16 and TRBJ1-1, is NAGVIQTPRHKVTGKGQEATLWCEPISGHSAVFWYRQTIVQGLEFLTYFRNQAPIDDSGMPKERFSAQMPNQSHSTLKIQSTQPQDSAVYLCASSWGQPNTEVFFGKGTRLTVV.

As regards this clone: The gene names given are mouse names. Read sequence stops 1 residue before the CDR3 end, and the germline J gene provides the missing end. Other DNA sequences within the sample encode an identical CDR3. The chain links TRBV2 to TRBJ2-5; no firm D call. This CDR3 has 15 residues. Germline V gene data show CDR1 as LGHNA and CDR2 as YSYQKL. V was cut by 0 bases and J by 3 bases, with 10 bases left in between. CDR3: CASSQDPGAQDTQYF. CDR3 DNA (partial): TGTGCCAGCAGCCAAGATCCAGGCGCTCAAGACACCCAGTAC.

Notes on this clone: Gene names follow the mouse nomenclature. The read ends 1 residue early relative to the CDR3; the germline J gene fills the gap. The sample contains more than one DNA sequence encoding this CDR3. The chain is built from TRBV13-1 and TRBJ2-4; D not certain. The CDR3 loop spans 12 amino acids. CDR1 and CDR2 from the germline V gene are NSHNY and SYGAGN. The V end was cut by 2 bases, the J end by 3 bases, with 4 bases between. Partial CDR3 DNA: TGTGCCAGCAGTGAGGGGCAAAACACCTTGTAC. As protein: CASSEGQNTLY. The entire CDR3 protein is CASSEGQNTLYF.